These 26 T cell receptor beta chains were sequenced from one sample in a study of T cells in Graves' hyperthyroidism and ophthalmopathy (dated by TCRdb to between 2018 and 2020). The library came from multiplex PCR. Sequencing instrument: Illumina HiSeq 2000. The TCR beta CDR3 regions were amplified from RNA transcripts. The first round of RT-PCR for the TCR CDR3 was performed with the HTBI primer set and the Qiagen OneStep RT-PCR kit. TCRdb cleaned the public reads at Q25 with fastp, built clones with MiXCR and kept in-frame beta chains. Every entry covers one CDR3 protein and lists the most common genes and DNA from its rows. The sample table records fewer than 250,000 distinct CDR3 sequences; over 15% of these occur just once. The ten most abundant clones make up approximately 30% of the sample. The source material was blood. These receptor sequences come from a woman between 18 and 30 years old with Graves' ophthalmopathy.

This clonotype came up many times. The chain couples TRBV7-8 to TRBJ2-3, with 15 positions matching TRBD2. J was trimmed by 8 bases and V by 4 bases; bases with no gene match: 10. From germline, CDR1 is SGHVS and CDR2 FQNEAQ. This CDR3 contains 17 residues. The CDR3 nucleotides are TGTGCCAGCAGCTCGGACTGGACTAGCGGGGGGGCTGGTACGCAGTATTTT. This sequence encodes CASSSDWTSGGAGTQYF.

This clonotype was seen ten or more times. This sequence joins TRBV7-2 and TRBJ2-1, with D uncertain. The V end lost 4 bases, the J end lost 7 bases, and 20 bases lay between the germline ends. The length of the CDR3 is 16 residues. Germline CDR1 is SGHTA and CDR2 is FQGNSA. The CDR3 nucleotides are TGTGCCAGCAGCTCCAACTACCACCGGGTGGGGAATGAGCAGTTCTTC. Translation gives CASSSNYHRVGNEQFF.

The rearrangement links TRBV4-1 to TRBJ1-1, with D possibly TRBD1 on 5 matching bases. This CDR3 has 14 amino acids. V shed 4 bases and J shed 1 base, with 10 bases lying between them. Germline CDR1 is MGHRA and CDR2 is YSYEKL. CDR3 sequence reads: CASSPRVENTEAFF. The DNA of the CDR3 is TGCGCCAGCAGCCCCAGGGTGGAGAACACTGAAGCTTTCTTT.

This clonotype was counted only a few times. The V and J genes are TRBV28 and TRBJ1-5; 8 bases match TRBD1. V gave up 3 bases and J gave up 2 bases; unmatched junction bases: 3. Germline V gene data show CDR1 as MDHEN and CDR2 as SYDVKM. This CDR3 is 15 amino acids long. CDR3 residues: CASSFQDRGNQPQHF. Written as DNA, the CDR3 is TGTGCCAGCAGTTTCCAGGACAGGGGCAATCAGCCCCAGCATTTT. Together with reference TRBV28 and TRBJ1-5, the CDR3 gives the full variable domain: DVKVTQSSRYLVKRTGEKVFLECVQDMDHENMFWYRQDPGLGLRLIYFSYDVKMKEKGDIPEGYSVSREKKERFSLILESASTNQTSMYLCASSFQDRGNQPQHFGDGTRLSIL.

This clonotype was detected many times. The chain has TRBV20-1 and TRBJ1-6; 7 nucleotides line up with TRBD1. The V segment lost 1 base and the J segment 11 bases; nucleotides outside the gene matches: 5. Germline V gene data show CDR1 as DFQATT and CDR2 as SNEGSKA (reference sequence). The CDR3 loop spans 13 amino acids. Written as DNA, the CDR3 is TGCAGTGCTAGAGCAGGGGGAACGGCACCCCTCCACTTT. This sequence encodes CSARAGGTAPLHF.

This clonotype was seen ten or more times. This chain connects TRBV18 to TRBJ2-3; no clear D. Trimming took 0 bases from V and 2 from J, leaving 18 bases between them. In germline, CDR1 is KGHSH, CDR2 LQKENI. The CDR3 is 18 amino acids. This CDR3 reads CASSPPLVKLSHTDTQYF. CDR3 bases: TGTGCCAGCTCACCACCGTTGGTTAAACTATCGCACACAGATACGCAGTATTTT. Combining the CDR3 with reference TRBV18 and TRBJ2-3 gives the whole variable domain NAGVMQNPRHLVRRRGQEARLRCSPMKGHSHVYWYRQLPEEGLKFMVYLQKENIIDESGMPKERFSAEFPKEGPSILRIQQVVRGDSAAYFCASSPPLVKLSHTDTQYFGPGTRLTVL.

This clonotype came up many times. The CDR3 DNA sequence: TGTGCCAGCAGCACCTTCCCGTACAGGGTCATGAACACTGAAGCTTTCTTT. This codes for CASSTFPYRVMNTEAFF. The gene calls are TRBV5-4 and TRBJ1-1, with D tentatively TRBD1 (6 bases). V lost 4 bases, J lost 0 bases, and 19 bases lay in between. The CDR3 covers 17 residues. In germline, CDR1 is SGHNT, CDR2 YYREEE (reference sequence).

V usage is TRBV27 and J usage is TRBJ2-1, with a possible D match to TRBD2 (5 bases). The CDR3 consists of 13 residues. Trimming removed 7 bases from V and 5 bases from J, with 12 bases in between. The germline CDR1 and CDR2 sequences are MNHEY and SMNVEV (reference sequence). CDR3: CASIDGENNEQFF. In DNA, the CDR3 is TGTGCCAGCATTGATGGGGAGAACAATGAGCAGTTCTTC.

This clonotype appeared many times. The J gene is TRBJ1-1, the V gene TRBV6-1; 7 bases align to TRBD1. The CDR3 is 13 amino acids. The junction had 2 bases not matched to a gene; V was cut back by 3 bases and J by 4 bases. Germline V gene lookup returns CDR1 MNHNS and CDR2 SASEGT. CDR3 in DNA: TGTGCCAGCAGTGAGCACAGGGGCACTGAAGCTTTCTTT. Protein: CASSEHRGTEAFF.

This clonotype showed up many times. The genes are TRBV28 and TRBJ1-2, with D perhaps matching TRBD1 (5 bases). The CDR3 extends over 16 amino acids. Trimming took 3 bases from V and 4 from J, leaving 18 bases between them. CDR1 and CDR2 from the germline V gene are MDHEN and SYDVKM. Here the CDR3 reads CASSFYAGTGLYGYTF. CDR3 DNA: TGTGCCAGCAGTTTTTATGCCGGGACGGGACTCTATGGCTACACCTTC.

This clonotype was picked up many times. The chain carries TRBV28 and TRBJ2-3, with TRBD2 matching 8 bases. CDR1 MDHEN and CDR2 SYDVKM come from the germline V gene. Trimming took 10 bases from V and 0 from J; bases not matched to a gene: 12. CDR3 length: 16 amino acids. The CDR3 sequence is CATILTGGISTDTQYF. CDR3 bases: TGTGCCACAATCCTAACGGGGGGGATTAGCACAGATACGCAGTATTTT. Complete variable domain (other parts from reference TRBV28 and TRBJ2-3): DVKVTQSSRYLVKRTGEKVFLECVQDMDHENMFWYRQDPGLGLRLIYFSYDVKMKEKGDIPEGYSVSREKKERFSLILESASTNQTSMYLCATILTGGISTDTQYFGPGTRLTVL.

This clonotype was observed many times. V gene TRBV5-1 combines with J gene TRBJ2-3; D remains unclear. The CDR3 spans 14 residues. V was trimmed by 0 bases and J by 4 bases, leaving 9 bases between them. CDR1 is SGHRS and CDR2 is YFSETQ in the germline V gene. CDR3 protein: CASSLEPSADTQYF. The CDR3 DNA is TGCGCCAGCAGCTTGGAGCCCAGCGCAGATACGCAGTATTTT.

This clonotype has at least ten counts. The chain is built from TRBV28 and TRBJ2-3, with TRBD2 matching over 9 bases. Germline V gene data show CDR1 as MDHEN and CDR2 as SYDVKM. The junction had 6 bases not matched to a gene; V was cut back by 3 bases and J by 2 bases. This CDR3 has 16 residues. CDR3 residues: CASSLGTSSLTDTQYF. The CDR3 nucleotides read TGTGCCAGCAGTTTGGGGACTAGCAGCCTCACAGATACGCAGTATTTT.

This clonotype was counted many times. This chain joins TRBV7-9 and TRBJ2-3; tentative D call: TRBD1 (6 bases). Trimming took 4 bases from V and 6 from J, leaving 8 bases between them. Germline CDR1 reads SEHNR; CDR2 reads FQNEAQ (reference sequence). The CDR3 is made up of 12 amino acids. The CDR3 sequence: CASSSRGDTQYF. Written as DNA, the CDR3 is TGTGCCAGCAGCTCCAGGGGTGATACGCAGTATTTT.

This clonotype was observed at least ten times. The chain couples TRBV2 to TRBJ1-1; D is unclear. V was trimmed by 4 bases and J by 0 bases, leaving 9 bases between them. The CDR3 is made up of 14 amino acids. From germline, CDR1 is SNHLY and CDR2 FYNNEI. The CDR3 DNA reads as TGTGCCAGCAGTGTAGGGCAGCTGAACACTGAAGCTTTCTTT. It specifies CASSVGQLNTEAFF.

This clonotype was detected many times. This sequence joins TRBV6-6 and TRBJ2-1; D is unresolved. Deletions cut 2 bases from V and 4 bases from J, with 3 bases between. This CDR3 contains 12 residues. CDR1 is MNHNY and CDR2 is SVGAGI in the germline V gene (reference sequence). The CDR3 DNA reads TGTGCCAGCAGTTACACATACAATGAGCAGTTCTTC. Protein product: CASSYTYNEQFF.

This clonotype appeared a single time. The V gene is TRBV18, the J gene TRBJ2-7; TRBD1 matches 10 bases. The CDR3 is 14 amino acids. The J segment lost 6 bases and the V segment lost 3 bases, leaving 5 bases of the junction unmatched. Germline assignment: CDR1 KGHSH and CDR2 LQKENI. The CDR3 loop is CASSPGTGVGEQYF. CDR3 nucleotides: TGTGCCAGCTCACCTGGGACAGGGGTGGGCGAGCAGTACTTC. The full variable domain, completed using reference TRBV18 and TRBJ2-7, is NAGVMQNPRHLVRRRGQEARLRCSPMKGHSHVYWYRQLPEEGLKFMVYLQKENIIDESGMPKERFSAEFPKEGPSILRIQQVVRGDSAAYFCASSPGTGVGEQYFGPGTRLTVT.

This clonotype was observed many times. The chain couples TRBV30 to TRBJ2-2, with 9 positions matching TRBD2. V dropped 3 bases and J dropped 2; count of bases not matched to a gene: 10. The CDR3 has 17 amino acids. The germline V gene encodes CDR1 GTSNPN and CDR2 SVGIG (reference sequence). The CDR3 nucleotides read TGTGCCTGGAGCTTTAGCGGGAGCTTAATAAACACCGGGGAGCTGTTTTTT. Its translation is CAWSFSGSLINTGELFF. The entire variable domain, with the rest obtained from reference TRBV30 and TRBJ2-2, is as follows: SQTIHQWPATLVQPVGSPLSLECTVEGTSNPNLYWYRQAAGRGLQLLFYSVGIGQISSEVPQNLSASRPQDRQFILSSKKLLLSDSGFYLCAWSFSGSLINTGELFFGEGSRLTVL.

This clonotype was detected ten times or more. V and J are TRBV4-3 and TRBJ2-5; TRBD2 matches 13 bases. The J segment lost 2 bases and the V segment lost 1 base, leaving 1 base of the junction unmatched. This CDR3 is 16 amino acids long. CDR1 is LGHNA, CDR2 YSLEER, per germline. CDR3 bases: TGCGCCAGCAGCCAAGGACTAGCGGGAGGTCAAGAGACCCAGTACTTC. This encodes CASSQGLAGGQETQYF.

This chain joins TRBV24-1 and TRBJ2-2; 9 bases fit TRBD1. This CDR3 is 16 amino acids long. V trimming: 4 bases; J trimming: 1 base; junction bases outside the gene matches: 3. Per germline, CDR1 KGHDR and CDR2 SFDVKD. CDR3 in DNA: TGTGCCACCAGTGACCTGGACAGGGGGAACACCGGGGAGCTGTTTTTT. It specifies CATSDLDRGNTGELFF.

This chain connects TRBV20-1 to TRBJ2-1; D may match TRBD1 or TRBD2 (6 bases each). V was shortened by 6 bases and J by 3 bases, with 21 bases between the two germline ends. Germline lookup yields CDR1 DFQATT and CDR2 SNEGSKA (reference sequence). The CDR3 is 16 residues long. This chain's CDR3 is CSAPKGGLSFYNEQFF. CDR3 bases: TGCAGTGCCCCGAAAGGGGGGCTTTCCTTCTACAATGAGCAGTTCTTC.

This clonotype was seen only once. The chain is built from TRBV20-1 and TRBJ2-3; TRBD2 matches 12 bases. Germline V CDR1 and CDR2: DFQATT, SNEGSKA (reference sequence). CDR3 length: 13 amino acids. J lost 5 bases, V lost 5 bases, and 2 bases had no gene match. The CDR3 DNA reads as TGCAGTGCTGGACTAGCGGGAATAGATACGCAGTATTTT. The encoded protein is CSAGLAGIDTQYF.

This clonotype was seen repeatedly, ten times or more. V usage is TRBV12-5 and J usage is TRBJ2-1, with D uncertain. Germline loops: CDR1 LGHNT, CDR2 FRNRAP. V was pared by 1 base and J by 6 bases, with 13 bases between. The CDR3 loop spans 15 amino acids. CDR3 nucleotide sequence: TGTGCTAGTGGTTTGGGCGGCTCCCGAAGCAATGAGCAGTTCTTC. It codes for CASGLGGSRSNEQFF.

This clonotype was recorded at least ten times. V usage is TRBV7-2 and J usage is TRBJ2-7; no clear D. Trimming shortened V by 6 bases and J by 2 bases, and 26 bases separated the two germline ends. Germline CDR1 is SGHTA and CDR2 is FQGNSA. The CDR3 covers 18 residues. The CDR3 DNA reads TGTGCCAGCAGTCGATTTACTTTCCGGGCCCACAACACCTACGAGCAGTACTTC. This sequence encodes CASSRFTFRAHNTYEQYF.

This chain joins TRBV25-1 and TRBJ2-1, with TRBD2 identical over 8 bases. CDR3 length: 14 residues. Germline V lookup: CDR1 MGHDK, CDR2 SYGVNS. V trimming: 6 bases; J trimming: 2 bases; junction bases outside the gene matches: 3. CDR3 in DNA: TGTGCCAGCAGCTCAGCGGGAGCCTACAATGAGCAGTTCTTC. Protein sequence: CASSSAGAYNEQFF.

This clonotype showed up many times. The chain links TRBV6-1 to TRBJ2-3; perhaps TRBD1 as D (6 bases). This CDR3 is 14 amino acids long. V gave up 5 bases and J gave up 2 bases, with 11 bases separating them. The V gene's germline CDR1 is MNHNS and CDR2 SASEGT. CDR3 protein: CASSTPGVTDTQYF. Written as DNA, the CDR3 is TGTGCCAGCAGTACCCCAGGGGTCACAGATACGCAGTATTTT.